The rows below give T cell receptor beta chains drawn from one sample of a study of shared clonotypes between healthy human individuals. Repertoires were generated with immunoSEQ multiplex PCR, while TCRdb's copy carries only in-frame clones and drops some. Counted here are approximately 2.5 million clones, roughly nine tenths occurring once; the ten biggest clones make up about 0.13%. The sample taken for sequencing was naive CD4+ T cells sorted from blood. The origin of the receptors is a man between 18 and 29 years old in good health. CDR3s include the opening cysteine and the closing phenylalanine or tryptophan. D genes are given only for firm matches. Rows give clone size only sometimes, using once, few, many, or a class for an expanded clone.

clone_size,d_call,v_call,cdr3_aa
.,TRBD2,TRBV6-5,CASNRGRATDTQYF
.,TRBD1,TRBV28,CASRAGGGRTEAFF
.,.,TRBV20-1,CSATENGYTF
.,.,TRBV5-4,CASSPNGGTEAFF
.,.,TRBV5-1,CASSLGPYNEQFF
.,.,TRBV19,CASSAVEGRGIGYTF
.,TRBD1,TRBV7-2,CASSDRQGAGIPSPLHF
.,.,TRBV7-8,CASSLSPVVSYEQYF
.,.,TRBV7-2,CASSSPGRAGELFF
once,.,TRBV5-4,CASSREQSSYEQYF
once,.,TRBV2,CASQKAGTNTGELFF
.,TRBD1,TRBV7-2,CASTRQGGETQYF
.,TRBD2,TRBV27,CASSRGGQETQYF
.,.,TRBV18,CASSPNMGALNEKLFF
.,TRBD2,TRBV11-2,CASSALAGERSIEQFF
.,.,TRBV6-5,CASSRQLTYEQYF
.,.,TRBV30,CAWSVGRSNQPQHF
.,.,TRBV11-2,CASRRQEFAYNEQFF
.,TRBD1,TRBV6-6,CASSPLTGLSGNTIYF
.,.,TRBV5-1,CASSLGGGEKLFF
.,TRBD1,TRBV5-5,CASSPFPGGKMNTEAFF
.,TRBD1,TRBV5-1,CASSLTGAPYEQYF
.,.,TRBV11-2,CASSSGRVEDSPLHF
.,.,TRBV6-5,CASRPQGNQPQHF
.,.,TRBV2,CASSEGPNEQFF
.,.,TRBV5-1,CASSTRGGSELGEQYF
few,.,TRBV2,CASRLDLWTEAFF
.,.,TRBV23-1,CASSQSYRSSEAFF
.,.,TRBV6-6,CASKQGRVTYEQYF
.,.,TRBV6-1,CASSGTSIGNNEQFF
few,.,TRBV4-1,CASRARVTTGELFF
.,TRBD2,TRBV5-1,CASSPSGTSGRMKTQYF
.,.,TRBV19,CASSTQGDTQYF
once,TRBD1,TRBV11-2,CASSLDKGTASNQPQHF
.,.,TRBV5-6,CASTVSHRAYEQFF
.,.,TRBV7-8,CASSSVPRKPQHF
.,.,TRBV18,CASSPVGLSTDTQYF
.,.,TRBV28,CASLTGTYEQYF
.,TRBD1,TRBV6-5,CASKNRGLVAFF
.,TRBD2,TRBV5-1,CASSLLAGEGNEQFF